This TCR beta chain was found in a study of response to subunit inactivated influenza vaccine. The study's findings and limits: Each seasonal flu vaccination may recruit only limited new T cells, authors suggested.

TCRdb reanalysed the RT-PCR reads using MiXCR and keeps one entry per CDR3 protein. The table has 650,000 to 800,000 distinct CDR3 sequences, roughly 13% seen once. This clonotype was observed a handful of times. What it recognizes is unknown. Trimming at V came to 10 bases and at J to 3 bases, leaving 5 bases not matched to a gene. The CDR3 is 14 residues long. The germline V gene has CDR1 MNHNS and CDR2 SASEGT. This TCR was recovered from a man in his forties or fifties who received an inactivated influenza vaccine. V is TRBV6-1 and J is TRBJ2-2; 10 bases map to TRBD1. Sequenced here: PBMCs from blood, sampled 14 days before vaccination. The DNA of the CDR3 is TGTGCCACCCTGGGGACAGGGGACACCGGGGAGCTGTTTTTT. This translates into CATLGTGDTGELFF.